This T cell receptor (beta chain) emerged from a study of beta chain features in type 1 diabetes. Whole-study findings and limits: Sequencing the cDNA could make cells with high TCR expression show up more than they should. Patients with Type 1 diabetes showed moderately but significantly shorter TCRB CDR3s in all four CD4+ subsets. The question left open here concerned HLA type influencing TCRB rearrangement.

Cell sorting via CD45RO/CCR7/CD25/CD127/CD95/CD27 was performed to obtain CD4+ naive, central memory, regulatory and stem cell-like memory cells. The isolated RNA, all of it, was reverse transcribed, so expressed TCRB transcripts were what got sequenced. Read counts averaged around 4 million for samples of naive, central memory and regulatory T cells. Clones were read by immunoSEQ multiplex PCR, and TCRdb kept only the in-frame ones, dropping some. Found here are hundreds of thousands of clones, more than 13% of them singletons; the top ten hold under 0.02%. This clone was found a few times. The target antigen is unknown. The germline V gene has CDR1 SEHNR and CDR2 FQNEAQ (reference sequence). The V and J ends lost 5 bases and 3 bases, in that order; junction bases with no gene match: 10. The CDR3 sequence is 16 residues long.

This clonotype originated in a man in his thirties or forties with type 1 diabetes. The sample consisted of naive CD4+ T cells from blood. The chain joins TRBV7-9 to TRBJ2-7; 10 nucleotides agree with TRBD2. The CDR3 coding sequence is TGTGCCAGCAGCCATGTTACCGGGACTAGCGACTACGAGCAGTACTTC. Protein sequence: CASSHVTGTSDYEQYF.